The entry below describes one T cell receptor (beta chain). The data belong to a study of OX40 agonist ivuxolimab in advanced cancers. With 2 bases removed from V and 4 bases from J, the gap between germline ends came to 11 bases. Germline CDR1 SNHLY, CDR2 FYNNEI. The length of the CDR3 is 15 residues. The repertoire was sequenced with immunoSEQ multiplex PCR; TCRdb's copy has only in-frame clones and lacks some. Of approximately 100,000 clones listed, around 90% were seen once; the top ten hold roughly 0.5%. This sequence joins TRBV2 and TRBJ1-4; no definite D call. This sample comprised CD4+ or CD8+ T cells sorted from blood, obtained in a trial of the OX40 agonist ivuxolimab. This TCR derives from an adult with an advanced solid tumor such as melanoma, head and neck, liver or kidney cancer. Here the CDR3 DNA reads TGTGCCAGCAGTGAACTCAGTGGAAGTAATGAAAAACTGTTTTTT. It is translated as CASSELSGSNEKLFF. Full variable domain (rest looked up from reference TRBV2 and TRBJ1-4): EPEVTQTPSHQVTQMGQEVILRCVPISNHLYFYWYRQILGQKVEFLVSFYNNEISEKSEIFDDQFSVERPDGSNFTLKIRSTKLEDSAMYFCASSELSGSNEKLFFGSGTQLSVL.